The 29 T cell receptor beta chains reported below all come from one sample, sequenced in a study of T cell responses to AZD1222 COVID-19 vaccine. Assay used: immunoSEQ multiplex PCR; TCRdb lists only in-frame clones, some missing. The sample yields 150,000 to 200,000 clones, 85% to 90% seen once. This specimen was peripheral blood, taken 28 days after the second dose of the MenACWY control vaccine. The origin of the receptors is an adult who received the MenACWY meningococcal vaccine as a control.

The chain combines TRBV10-3 with TRBJ2-3, with TRBD1 matching 7 bases. Germline loops: CDR1 ENHRY, CDR2 SYGVKD. The junction had 3 bases not matched to a gene; V was cut back by 4 bases and J by 2 bases. The CDR3 runs 14 residues. The CDR3 loop reads CAISAGQDTDTQYF. Here the CDR3 DNA reads TGTGCCATCAGTGCCGGACAGGACACAGATACGCAGTATTTT.

The chain is built from TRBV28 and TRBJ1-5, with TRBD1 matching over 9 bases. V was pared by 6 bases and J by 7 bases, with 13 bases of the junction left unmatched. Germline V gene data show CDR1 as MDHEN and CDR2 as SYDVKM. This CDR3 region has 16 residues. CDR3 protein: CASRPAGTGFGQPQHF. The CDR3 bases are TGTGCCAGCAGACCAGCCGGGACAGGGTTCGGACAGCCCCAGCATTTT.

The J gene is TRBJ1-3, the V gene TRBV20-1; D is undetermined. V was clipped by 3 bases and J by 0 bases, with 12 bases between them. CDR1 is DFQATT and CDR2 is SNEGSKA in the germline V gene (reference sequence). CDR3 length: 15 residues. CDR3 coding DNA: TGCAGTGCTAGTGAAGGCTCGAGCTCTGGAAACACCATATATTTT. Translating gives CSASEGSSSGNTIYF.

This chain uses TRBV11-2 with TRBJ1-2; TRBD1 is a possible D gene (6 bases). The CDR3 length is 13 residues. The V gene's germline CDR1 is SGHAT and CDR2 FQNNGV. With 7 bases removed from V and 0 bases from J, the gap between germline ends came to 9 bases. CDR3 bases: TGTGCCAGCACAGGGGCCGCTAACTATGGCTACACCTTC. Translation: CASTGAANYGYTF.

V gene TRBV9 combines with J gene TRBJ2-7; 9 bases fit TRBD2. CDR3 size: 13 residues. Germline V CDR1 and CDR2: SGDLS, YYNGEE. V dropped 4 bases and J dropped 5; count of bases not matched to a gene: 4. DNA for the CDR3: TGTGCCAGCAGCCCTAGCGGGACGAACGAGCAGTACTTC. Residues: CASSPSGTNEQYF.

The rearrangement links TRBV7-2 to TRBJ1-2; 10 bases line up with TRBD1. This CDR3 spans 15 amino acids. Trimming cost V 4 bases and J 2 bases; bases outside gene matches: 4. The germline CDR1 and CDR2 sequences are SGHTA and FQGNSA. CDR3 protein: CASSSGQGLNYGYTF. The CDR3 DNA reads TGTGCCAGCAGCTCGGGACAGGGGCTAAACTATGGCTACACCTTC.

This clone was detected only once. The chain recombines TRBV2 with TRBJ2-7; D is undetermined. V shed 1 base and J shed 6 bases, with 13 bases lying between them. The germline V gene encodes CDR1 SNHLY and CDR2 FYNNEI. The CDR3 sequence is 14 residues long. The CDR3 is CASSEVSGVGEQYF. The CDR3 DNA sequence: TGTGCCAGCAGTGAAGTTTCTGGGGTTGGCGAGCAGTACTTC. Supplemented by reference TRBV2 and TRBJ2-7, the full variable domain reads EPEVTQTPSHQVTQMGQEVILRCVPISNHLYFYWYRQILGQKVEFLVSFYNNEISEKSEIFDDQFSVERPDGSNFTLKIRSTKLEDSAMYFCASSEVSGVGEQYFGPGTRLTVT.

This CDR3 reads CASKRQGVANEKLFF. CDR3 nucleotide sequence: TGTGCCAGTAAGAGGCAGGGTGTGGCTAATGAAAAACTGTTTTTT. V and J are TRBV19 and TRBJ1-4, with a weak D call TRBD1 (5 bases). V was clipped by 7 bases and J by 3 bases, with 15 bases between them. The germline gives CDR1 LNHDA, CDR2 SQIVND (reference sequence). The CDR3 length is 15 residues.

This chain links TRBV9 with TRBJ2-1, with 10 bases fitting TRBD1. Trimming took 2 bases from V and 2 from J; bases not matched to a gene: 1. The CDR3 consists of 15 residues. Germline lookup yields CDR1 SGDLS and CDR2 YYNGEE. The CDR3 sequence is CASSVGQGPYNEQFF. CDR3 in DNA: TGTGCCAGCAGCGTGGGACAGGGGCCCTACAATGAGCAGTTCTTC. Variable domain in full (rest from reference TRBV9 and TRBJ2-1): DSGVTQTPKHLITATGQRVTLRCSPRSGDLSVYWYQQSLDQGLQFLIQYYNGEERAKGNILERFSAQQFPDLHSELNLSSLELGDSALYFCASSVGQGPYNEQFFGPGTRLTVL.

Details on this clone: Other nucleotide sequences from this sample produce the same CDR3. The CDR3 DNA follows: TGCGCCAGCAGCTTGGATCATAGCAATCAGCCCCAGCATTTT. Its protein product is CASSLDHSNQPQHF. The V call is TRBV5-1, the J call TRBJ1-5; no reliable D call. CDR1 SGHRS and CDR2 YFSETQ come from the germline V gene. This CDR3 is built from 14 residues. Trimming stripped 0 bases from V and 0 bases from J, with 4 bases between.

The gene calls are TRBV6-5 and TRBJ2-7; D might be TRBD2 (6 bases). The germline V gene encodes CDR1 MNHEY and CDR2 SVGAGI. The V end lost 6 bases, the J end lost 7 bases, and 13 bases lay between the germline ends. The CDR3 length is 12 residues. In DNA, the CDR3 is TGTGCCAGCAGCACCCCCGCGGGGGAGCAGTACTTC. It translates to CASSTPAGEQYF.

The gene calls are TRBV28 and TRBJ1-6; D gene ambiguous. The germline V gene encodes CDR1 MDHEN and CDR2 SYDVKM. Trimming removed 6 bases at V and 0 bases at J, with 9 bases between. CDR3 length: 15 residues. CDR3 region: CASSGRGSYNSPLHF. Here the CDR3 DNA reads TGTGCCAGCAGCGGGCGGGGCTCCTATAATTCACCCCTCCACTTT.

The chain links TRBV11-2 to TRBJ1-1; D may be TRBD1 (5 bases). V was cut by 3 bases and J by 8 bases, with 10 bases left in between. Germline V gives CDR1 SGHAT, CDR2 FQNNGV. The CDR3 extends over 12 amino acids. The CDR3 DNA follows: TGTGCCAGCAGCTTGGGGGATGGGGAAGCTTTCTTT. Amino acids: CASSLGDGEAFF.

The chain recombines TRBV4-1 with TRBJ2-7; 8 bases are a match to TRBD2. This CDR3 is built from 16 residues. The trim removed 0 bases at V and 2 bases at J, leaving 6 bases unmatched. Germline V gene data show CDR1 as MGHRA and CDR2 as YSYEKL. In DNA, the CDR3 is TGCGCCAGCAGCCAAGAACGAACTAGCGGCGCCTACGAGCAGTACTTC. Its protein product is CASSQERTSGAYEQYF.

The CDR3 here is CASSSGQGAHGYTF. The DNA of the CDR3 is TGTGCCAGCAGCTCCGGACAGGGGGCGCACGGCTACACCTTC. The chain recombines TRBV7-2 with TRBJ1-2, with TRBD1 identical over 11 bases. The CDR3 is 14 amino acids. Germline values: CDR1 SGHTA, CDR2 FQGNSA. J lost 8 bases, V lost 4 bases, and 6 bases had no gene match.

This clone was seen more than once but under ten times. The J gene is TRBJ2-2, the V gene TRBV7-7; D is ambiguous. CDR3 length: 14 residues. V was trimmed by 3 bases and J by 0 bases, leaving 5 bases between them. Germline CDR1 reads SSHAT; CDR2 reads FNYEAQ (reference sequence). CDR3 nucleotide sequence: TGTGCCAGCAGCTTCTCCGCGAACACCGGGGAGCTGTTTTTT. It yields the protein CASSFSANTGELFF.

V gene TRBV11-2 combines with J gene TRBJ2-7, with D unclear. Germline CDR1 is SGHAT and CDR2 is FQNNGV. The germline V and J ends were trimmed by 5 bases and 2 bases, with 7 bases remaining between them. The CDR3 has 12 residues. As DNA, the CDR3 is TGTGCCAGCAGCCCATCCCCCTACGAGCAGTACTTC. This sequence encodes CASSPSPYEQYF.

J is TRBJ1-2 and V is TRBV5-1, with D perhaps TRBD1 (6 bases). The length of the CDR3 is 14 residues. V was shortened by 2 bases and J by 4 bases, with 12 bases between the two germline ends. The germline V gene encodes CDR1 SGHRS and CDR2 YFSETQ. The CDR3 loop reads CASSFAGGSYGYTF. For the CDR3, the DNA is TGCGCCAGCAGCTTCGCCGGGGGCAGCTATGGCTACACCTTC.

The V call is TRBV20-1, the J call TRBJ1-2; D is ambiguous. The CDR3 runs 14 residues. In germline, CDR1 is DFQATT, CDR2 SNEGSKA (reference sequence). V was trimmed by 3 bases and J by 4 bases, leaving 15 bases between them. The CDR3 nucleotides read TGCAGTGCTAGTTTGCTGGAAATTGGCTATGGCTACACCTTC. Protein product: CSASLLEIGYGYTF.

The V and J genes are TRBV7-2 and TRBJ1-2; 7 nucleotides align to TRBD1. Per germline, CDR1 SGHTA and CDR2 FQGNSA. V dropped 1 base and J dropped 4; count of bases not matched to a gene: 3. This CDR3 is built from 14 residues. CDR3 loop: CASSLGRGAYGYTF. In DNA, the CDR3 is TGTGCCAGCAGCTTAGGCAGGGGGGCCTATGGCTACACCTTC.

The CDR3 loop reads CASSLLGQPQHF. The CDR3 DNA reads TGTGCCAGCAGTTTATTGGGACAGCCCCAGCATTTT. This chain joins TRBV28 and TRBJ1-5; unclear D gene. The V gene lost 1 base and the J gene lost 7 bases, with 5 bases spanning the gap. There are 12 residues in the CDR3. Looked up from germline, CDR1 is MDHEN and CDR2 is SYDVKM.

This sequence joins TRBV6-2 or TRBV6-3 and TRBJ2-3; 14 bases agree with TRBD2. Germline CDR1 and CDR2: MNHEY and SVGEGT. This CDR3 contains 17 residues. Trimming removed 6 bases from V and 4 bases from J; junction bases left unmatched: 9. DNA of the CDR3: TGTGCCAGCAGCCGAGATCCGGGACTAGCGGGAGCAGATACGCAGTATTTT. This codes for CASSRDPGLAGADTQYF.

The genes are TRBV28 and TRBJ1-3; D is possibly TRBD1 (6 bases). Trimming cost V 6 bases and J 3 bases, with 12 bases left between them. Germline V gene sequence: CDR1 MDHEN, CDR2 SYDVKM. The CDR3 is made up of 14 amino acids. CDR3 protein: CASSQQGGGNTIYF. The CDR3 nucleotides are TGTGCCAGCAGCCAACAGGGAGGTGGAAACACCATATATTTT.

The chain combines TRBV13 with TRBJ2-2; D gene uncertain. The germline V gene encodes CDR1 PRHDT and CDR2 FYEKMQ (reference sequence). The CDR3 consists of 12 residues. V lost 6 bases and J 1 base, leaving 3 bases between the germline ends. Here the CDR3 DNA reads TGTGCCAGCAGGTTGAACACCGGGGAGCTGTTTTTT. Protein: CASRLNTGELFF. The full variable domain, its missing parts supplied by reference TRBV13 and TRBJ2-2, is AAGVIQSPRHLIKEKRETATLKCYPIPRHDTVYWYQQGPGQDPQFLISFYEKMQSDKGSIPDRFSAQQFSDYHSELNMSSLELGDSALYFCASRLNTGELFFGEGSRLTVL.

This rearrangement joins TRBV4-2 to TRBJ2-7; 10 nucleotides agree with TRBD1. The junction had 4 bases not matched to a gene; V was cut back by 5 bases and J by 3 bases. CDR3 size: 14 residues. Germline V gives CDR1 LGHNA, CDR2 YNFKEQ. CDR3 in DNA: TGTGCCAGCAGCGCCCGGGACAGGGGCTACGAGCAGTACTTC. Protein sequence: CASSARDRGYEQYF.

The gene calls are TRBV4-3 and TRBJ2-6; no clear D gene. CDR3 length: 17 amino acids. V was cut by 0 bases and J by 4 bases, with 13 bases left in between. The germline gives CDR1 LGHNA, CDR2 YSLEER. Here the CDR3 reads CASSQDWDPTGANVLTF. The CDR3 coding sequence is TGCGCCAGCAGCCAAGATTGGGATCCGACAGGGGCCAACGTCCTGACTTTC.

The chain carries TRBV9 and TRBJ2-1; 10 bases match TRBD2. The CDR3 length is 16 residues. Unmatched junction bases numbered 8, after V lost 2 bases and J lost 6 bases. Germline values: CDR1 SGDLS, CDR2 YYNGEE. The CDR3, as DNA: TGTGCCAGCAGCGTTCGACGGGCTAGCGGGAGCAATGAGCAGTTCTTC. This encodes CASSVRRASGSNEQFF.

This clone came up once. The chain couples TRBV28 to TRBJ2-7; D unclear. The germline V gene has CDR1 MDHEN and CDR2 SYDVKM. V was cut by 4 bases and J by 2 bases, with 15 bases left in between. The CDR3 covers 15 residues. DNA for the CDR3: TGTGCCAGCAGTTCCCTAGGATCCCCTCCCTACGAGCAGTACTTC. The encoded protein is CASSSLGSPPYEQYF.

The chain links TRBV19 to TRBJ2-2, with D unclear. Germline CDR1 reads LNHDA; CDR2 reads SQIVND (reference sequence). Between the trimmed V and J ends, which lost 3 bases and 4 bases, there was a span of 12 bases. The CDR3 is 15 amino acids. Written as DNA, the CDR3 is TGTGCCAGTAGTATTGGTGGTCCGAGCACCGGGGAGCTGTTTTTT. Protein sequence: CASSIGGPSTGELFF.